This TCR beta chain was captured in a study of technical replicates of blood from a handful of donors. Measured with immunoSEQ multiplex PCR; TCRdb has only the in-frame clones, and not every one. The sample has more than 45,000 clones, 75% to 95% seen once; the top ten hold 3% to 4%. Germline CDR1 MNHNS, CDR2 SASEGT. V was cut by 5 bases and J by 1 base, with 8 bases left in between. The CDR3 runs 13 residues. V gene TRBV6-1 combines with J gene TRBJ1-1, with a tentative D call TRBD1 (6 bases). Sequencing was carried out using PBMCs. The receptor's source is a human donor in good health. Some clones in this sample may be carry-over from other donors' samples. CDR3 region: CASSTGSNTEAFF. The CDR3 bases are TGTGCCAGCAGTACAGGGTCGAACACTGAAGCTTTCTTT.